A single sample gave rise to the 20 T cell receptor beta chains below, sequenced in a study of technical replicates of blood from several donors. Only in-frame clones appear in the TCRdb table, and some are missing; sequencing was by immunoSEQ multiplex PCR. The data hold around 80,000 clones, with approximately 91% observed a single time. Input material: T cells isolated from PBMCs. The source is a human donor in good health.

The V and J genes are TRBV11-3 and TRBJ2-6; TRBD1 is a possible D gene (6 bases). The germline gives CDR1 SGHNT, CDR2 YENEEA. This CDR3 region has 17 residues. Trimming left V 1 base short and J 1 base short, with 11 bases between. CDR3 nucleotides: TGTGCCAGCAGCTTAGTCCTTACAGGGTCTGGGGCCAACGTCCTGACTTTC. Protein product: CASSLVLTGSGANVLTF.

This sequence joins TRBV5-6 and TRBJ2-7; unclear D gene. V shed 4 bases and J shed 4 bases, with 15 bases lying between them. Germline V CDR1 and CDR2: SGHDT, YYEEEE. This CDR3 has 14 residues. CDR3 sequence (DNA): TGTGCCAGCAGCCTCGGGTCTAAAATATACGAGCAGTACTTC. This gives the protein CASSLGSKIYEQYF.

The chain carries TRBV9 and TRBJ2-1; the match to TRBD2 covers 12 bases. The germline CDR1 and CDR2 sequences are SGDLS and YYNGEE. With 5 bases clipped from V and 2 bases from J, the junction kept 5 bases outside the gene matches. The CDR3 consists of 16 residues. The CDR3 reads CASSLGLAGAYNEQFF. DNA for the CDR3: TGTGCCAGCAGTTTGGGACTAGCGGGTGCCTACAATGAGCAGTTCTTC.

Note on this clone: One end of the junction varies from germline; a read error may be responsible. J is TRBJ2-2 and V is TRBV7-7; TRBD2 aligns across 7 bases. CDR1 and CDR2 from the germline V gene are SSHAT and FNYEAQ (reference sequence). CDR3 length: 16 amino acids. The CDR3 is CASSLTGAGPAGELFF. The CDR3 nucleotides are TGTGCTAGCAGCTTAACCGGAGCGGGGCCCGCCGGGGAGCTGTTTTTT.

The chain has TRBV6-6 and TRBJ2-7, with 9 bases lining up with TRBD1. The J segment lost 4 bases and the V segment lost 7 bases, leaving 11 bases of the junction unmatched. CDR1 is MNHNY, CDR2 SVGAGI, per germline (reference sequence). The CDR3 is 15 amino acids. CDR3 in amino acids: CASTPEGTGRYEQYF. In DNA form, the CDR3 reads TGTGCCAGCACCCCAGAGGGGACAGGGCGATACGAGCAGTACTTC.

V is TRBV15 and J is TRBJ2-7; TRBD2 is a possible D gene (5 bases). The CDR3 loop spans 15 amino acids. Deletions cut 9 bases from V and 0 bases from J, with 18 bases between. Germline CDR1 is LNHNV and CDR2 is YYDKDF (reference sequence). Here the CDR3 reads CATSVSAASSYEQYF. The CDR3 DNA sequence: TGTGCCACGTCGGTTAGCGCGGCGAGCTCCTACGAGCAGTACTTC. Using reference TRBV15 and TRBJ2-7 for the parts outside the CDR3, the full variable domain is DAMVIQNPRYQVTQFGKPVTLSCSQTLNHNVMYWYQQKSSQAPKLLFHYYDKDFNNEADTPDNFQSRRPNTSFCFLDIRSPGLGDTAMYLCATSVSAASSYEQYFGPGTRLTVT.

The gene calls are TRBV11-2 and TRBJ2-7; D is possibly TRBD2 (6 bases). With 5 bases removed from V and 9 bases from J, the gap between germline ends came to 17 bases. In germline, CDR1 is SGHAT, CDR2 FQNNGV. The CDR3 contains 13 residues. The CDR3 DNA is TGTGCCAGCAGCCCCCTGTGGAGGGCCGGGCAGTACTTC. Protein product: CASSPLWRAGQYF.

The V gene is TRBV19, the J gene TRBJ1-1; 8 nucleotides line up with TRBD1. In germline, CDR1 is LNHDA, CDR2 SQIVND (reference sequence). V lost 9 bases and J lost 1; bases outside the gene matches: 10. The CDR3 consists of 15 residues. This CDR3 reads CASFKFGTGNTEAFF. The CDR3 coding sequence is TGTGCCAGCTTTAAATTCGGGACAGGGAACACTGAAGCTTTCTTT.

The chain couples TRBV9 to TRBJ2-7; D remains ambiguous. Trimming removed 1 base from V and 0 bases from J, with 8 bases in between. The CDR3 has 14 amino acids. Looked up from germline, CDR1 is SGDLS and CDR2 is YYNGEE. This chain's CDR3 is CASSVSEASYEQYF. The CDR3 DNA reads as TGTGCCAGCAGCGTATCAGAGGCCTCCTACGAGCAGTACTTC.

The CDR3 DNA reads TGTGCCAGCAGCGTAGACAGGGGGGATCAGCCCCAGCATTTT. It yields the protein CASSVDRGDQPQHF. The chain is built from TRBV6-4 and TRBJ1-5; TRBD1 agrees at 9 bases. The ends lost 6 bases at V and 5 bases at J; junction bases unmatched: 5. This CDR3 spans 14 amino acids. CDR1 MRHNA and CDR2 SNTAGT come from the germline V gene.

CDR3 in amino acids: CASSLSGRGPEETQYF. The DNA of the CDR3 is TGTGCCAGCAGCCTGAGCGGGAGGGGCCCCGAAGAGACCCAGTACTTC. The rearrangement links TRBV5-6 to TRBJ2-5, with 10 bases matching TRBD2. The CDR3 is 16 residues long. Per the germline V gene, CDR1 is SGHDT and CDR2 is YYEEEE. V was pared by 4 bases and J by 3 bases, with 9 bases of the junction left unmatched.

This clone was recorded only once. The chain employs TRBV6-5 and TRBJ2-7; 9 bases are shared with TRBD2. The germline CDR1 and CDR2 sequences are MNHEY and SVGAGI. V lost 0 bases, J lost 2 bases, and 5 bases stayed unmatched. CDR3 length equals 16 residues. The chain's CDR3 is CASSYSLAGLAYEQYF. Written as DNA, the CDR3 is TGTGCCAGCAGTTACTCGCTAGCGGGGTTGGCCTACGAGCAGTACTTC.

The V gene is TRBV7-8, the J gene TRBJ2-7; 9 bases map to TRBD1. Germline CDR1 reads SGHVS; CDR2 reads FQNEAQ. CDR3 length: 15 amino acids. Germline trimming cut 1 base from V and 1 base from J; bases unmatched to any gene: 2. The CDR3 DNA follows: TGTGCCAGCAGCTTAGGGACAGGGGTTTCCTACGAGCAGTACTTC. It yields the protein CASSLGTGVSYEQYF.

This clone has only a few counts. The chain carries TRBV2 and TRBJ1-1, with D possibly matching TRBD1 (6 bases). The germline V and J ends were trimmed by 4 bases and 5 bases, with 20 bases remaining between them. The CDR3 loop spans 16 amino acids. Germline V gives CDR1 SNHLY, CDR2 FYNNEI. Written as DNA, the CDR3 is TGTGCCAGCAGTGCAGTTGGCGGGGGGACAATTACTGAAGCTTTCTTT. Its translation is CASSAVGGGTITEAFF.

The genes are TRBV27 and TRBJ2-3; no clear D. This CDR3 comprises 14 residues. Per germline, CDR1 MNHEY and CDR2 SMNVEV (reference sequence). The V end was cut by 1 base, the J end by 4 bases, with 9 bases between. CDR3 bases: TGTGCCAGCAGTTTATTTCTATCCTCAGATACGCAGTATTTT. Protein product: CASSLFLSSDTQYF.

V gene TRBV14 combines with J gene TRBJ2-5, with 7 bases that match TRBD2. V lost 0 bases and J lost 2; bases outside the gene matches: 0. CDR3 size: 14 residues. From germline, CDR1 is SGHDN and CDR2 FVKESK. The CDR3, as DNA: TGTGCCAGCAGCCAAGAGCGGGAGCAAGAGACCCAGTACTTC. Translating it yields CASSQEREQETQYF.

The chain links TRBV9 to TRBJ2-1; 9 nucleotides agree with TRBD2. In germline, CDR1 is SGDLS, CDR2 YYNGEE. This CDR3 has 15 residues. V lost 2 bases to trimming and J lost 8 bases; unmatched junction nucleotides: 8. CDR3 nucleotides: TGTGCCAGCAGCGTGACCGGGACTAGCTGGTATGAGCAGTTCTTC. Translation: CASSVTGTSWYEQFF. The full variable domain, in which reference TRBV9 and TRBJ2-1 provide the parts outside the CDR3, is DSGVTQTPKHLITATGQRVTLRCSPRSGDLSVYWYQQSLDQGLQFLIQYYNGEERAKGNILERFSAQQFPDLHSELNLSSLELGDSALYFCASSVTGTSWYEQFFGPGTRLTVL.

The V and J genes are TRBV2 and TRBJ2-2, with TRBD1 identical over 9 bases. This CDR3 region has 15 residues. Trimming took 3 bases from V and 3 from J; bases not matched to a gene: 2. In germline, CDR1 is SNHLY, CDR2 FYNNEI. The CDR3 DNA reads as TGTGCCAGCAGTGATGGGACAGGGTACACCGGGGAGCTGTTTTTT. This sequence encodes CASSDGTGYTGELFF.

V gene TRBV7-2 combines with J gene TRBJ2-3; the match to TRBD2 covers 12 bases. This CDR3 has 14 residues. Germline CDR1 is SGHTA and CDR2 is FQGNSA. V dropped 1 base and J dropped 9; count of bases not matched to a gene: 2. The CDR3 DNA reads TGTGCCAGCAGCTTAGGACTAGCGGGAGACACGCAGTATTTT. Translating it yields CASSLGLAGDTQYF.

This clone appeared once. This sequence joins TRBV7-9 and TRBJ1-1; TRBD1 agrees at 12 bases. This CDR3 region has 15 residues. Trimming took 4 bases from V and 6 from J; bases not matched to a gene: 6. Per germline, CDR1 SEHNR and CDR2 FQNEAQ (reference sequence). This CDR3 reads CASSSGTGGRPEAFF. In DNA, the CDR3 is TGTGCCAGCAGCTCCGGGACAGGGGGCCGCCCTGAAGCTTTCTTT. Full variable domain (remainder filled in from reference TRBV7-9 and TRBJ1-1): DTGVSQNPRHKITKRGQNVTFRCDPISEHNRLYWYRQTLGQGPEFLTYFQNEAQLEKSRLLSDRFSAERPKGSFSTLEIQRTEQGDSAMYLCASSSGTGGRPEAFFGQGTRLTVV.